These T cell receptor beta chains were read from a single sample in a study of CXCR3-negative and CXCR3-positive naive CD8 T cells. Following a re-call of the 5' RACE reads, TCRdb has one entry per CDR3 protein and lacks DNA. The sample's table shows 45,000 to 65,000 distinct CDR3 sequences. Sequencing was carried out using naive CXCR3- CD8+ T cells from blood. The source of these receptors is a human donor in good health. Some clones in this sample may be carry-over from other donors' samples. CDR3s include the opening cysteine and the closing phenylalanine or tryptophan. Each record gives: V gene, J gene, CDR3 protein.

v_call: TRBV6-2/TRBV6-3; j_call: TRBJ2-1; cdr3_aa: CASSYAQGKQFF
v_call: TRBV4-1; j_call: TRBJ2-7; cdr3_aa: CASSQDFPGPYEQYF
v_call: TRBV6-6; j_call: TRBJ2-3; cdr3_aa: CASSQATDTQYF
v_call: TRBV12-3/TRBV12-4; j_call: TRBJ2-7; cdr3_aa: CASSFAGLSYEQYF
v_call: TRBV10-3; j_call: TRBJ2-7; cdr3_aa: CAIRDPDSAFYEQYF
v_call: TRBV12-3/TRBV12-4; j_call: TRBJ1-1; cdr3_aa: CASSDREIRNTEAFF
v_call: TRBV5-5; j_call: TRBJ2-2; cdr3_aa: CASSVPTSGGSGTGELFF
v_call: TRBV5-5; j_call: TRBJ2-3; cdr3_aa: CASSLGSGRADTQYF
v_call: TRBV29-1; j_call: TRBJ2-5; cdr3_aa: CSVPDRGQETQYF
v_call: TRBV5-5; j_call: TRBJ2-5; cdr3_aa: CASSQLPTRDSPGGTQYF
v_call: TRBV7-8; j_call: TRBJ2-7; cdr3_aa: CASSLAGAGTYEQYF
v_call: TRBV12-3/TRBV12-4; j_call: TRBJ1-3; cdr3_aa: CASSLPSTVTGNTLYF
v_call: TRBV14; j_call: TRBJ2-1; cdr3_aa: CASSPPTPGRPNEQFF
v_call: TRBV28; j_call: TRBJ2-5; cdr3_aa: CASSFSDSRPLETQYF
v_call: TRBV25-1; j_call: TRBJ2-2; cdr3_aa: CASSTQDTGELFF
v_call: TRBV5-1; j_call: TRBJ1-4; cdr3_aa: CASKSGGTNEKLFF
v_call: TRBV20-1; j_call: TRBJ2-7; cdr3_aa: CSANPVWNEQYF
v_call: TRBV24-1; j_call: TRBJ1-1; cdr3_aa: CATSDSALNTEAFF
v_call: TRBV28; j_call: TRBJ2-5; cdr3_aa: CTSEGDRGLGETQYF
v_call: TRBV27; j_call: TRBJ1-2; cdr3_aa: CASSLRRGYGYTF
v_call: TRBV6-5; j_call: TRBJ1-6; cdr3_aa: CASSYRGSGEWSYNSPLHF
v_call: TRBV7-8; j_call: TRBJ2-3; cdr3_aa: CASSLAGDLRFTQYF
v_call: TRBV14; j_call: TRBJ1-1; cdr3_aa: CASSQVLAEAFF
v_call: TRBV7-9; j_call: TRBJ2-1; cdr3_aa: CASSLFGGPNEQFF
v_call: TRBV6-1; j_call: TRBJ2-3; cdr3_aa: CASMTHALGDTQYF
v_call: TRBV29-1; j_call: TRBJ2-7; cdr3_aa: CSIPGPPEQYF
v_call: TRBV15; j_call: TRBJ2-7; cdr3_aa: CATSRAPGTNPYEQCF
v_call: TRBV28; j_call: TRBJ1-1; cdr3_aa: CASSPTTSYLAFF
v_call: TRBV29-1; j_call: TRBJ2-7; cdr3_aa: CSVEVYETTKEYF
v_call: TRBV6-2/TRBV6-3; j_call: TRBJ2-7; cdr3_aa: CASSIRLANEQYF
v_call: TRBV2; j_call: TRBJ2-7; cdr3_aa: CASSERGQGMKQYF
v_call: TRBV28; j_call: TRBJ2-7; cdr3_aa: CASSLVGAGYEQYF